This TCR beta chain was documented in a study of shared clonotypes between healthy human individuals. Findings and caveats of the study: Incompleteness in sorted-subset sequencing, despite large depth, was shown by rarefaction.

Regarding this clone: Its antigen is unknown.

The germline CDR1 and CDR2 sequences are SGHDN and FVKESK. This CDR3 comprises 15 residues. Trimming removed 4 bases at V and 2 bases at J, with 14 bases between. In the sorted-subset replicate PCRs, around 220 ng DNA, 29,000 or so T cell genomes, was used. Only in-frame clones appear in the TCRdb table, and some are missing; sequencing was by immunoSEQ multiplex PCR. The profile shows roughly 810,000 clones, around 96% of them singletons. CD45RO-negative, CCR7-selected cells formed the naive CD8 fraction, which excluded terminally differentiated effector memory CD45RA+ cells. The TCR comes from a man aged 25 to 40 in good health. The chain carries TRBV14 and TRBJ1-1; D is perhaps TRBD1 (6 bases). The specimen sequenced was naive CD8+ T cells sorted from blood. The CDR3 region is CASSLRGTSNTEAFF. The CDR3 DNA reads as TGTGCCAGCAGCCTTAGGGGGACATCTAACACTGAAGCTTTCTTT.